The 32 T cell receptor beta chains listed next were all sequenced from one sample in a study of blood T cell repertoires in COVID-19. Profiling relied on immunoSEQ multiplex PCR, and the TCRdb table lists in-frame clones only, not all of them. The data hold about 230,000 clones, with 85% to 90% observed a single time. The material sequenced was peripheral blood. The receptors derive from a man aged 45-65 years with COVID-19, enrolled during active disease.

The V call is TRBV27, the J call TRBJ2-7; TRBD2 matches at 7 bases. This CDR3 contains 15 residues. Germline assignment: CDR1 MNHEY and CDR2 SMNVEV (reference sequence). After removal of 3 bases from V and 0 bases from J, the junction contained 5 bases not matched to a gene. CDR3 coding DNA: TGTGCCAGCAGTTTCTCTCCGGGAGGCTCCTACGAGCAGTACTTC. Encoded protein: CASSFSPGGSYEQYF.

V gene TRBV6-2 or TRBV6-3 combines with J gene TRBJ1-5; 7 bases map to TRBD1. In germline, CDR1 is MNHEY, CDR2 SVGEGT. The CDR3 runs 15 residues. The J segment lost 4 bases and the V segment lost 4 bases, leaving 7 bases of the junction unmatched. The CDR3 region is CASSWDSFMNQPQHF. DNA for the CDR3: TGTGCCAGCAGTTGGGACAGCTTTATGAATCAGCCCCAGCATTTT.

J is TRBJ1-3 and V is TRBV30, with D perhaps TRBD1 (6 bases). V was shortened by 2 bases and J by 0 bases, with 14 bases between the two germline ends. In germline, CDR1 is GTSNPN, CDR2 SVGIG (reference sequence). CDR3 length equals 16 residues. The CDR3 loop is CAWSIGQFSSGNTIYF. The DNA for the CDR3 is TGTGCCTGGAGTATAGGACAGTTTAGCTCTGGAAACACCATATATTTT.

V usage is TRBV28 and J usage is TRBJ1-2, with D possibly matching TRBD1 (6 bases). Germline V CDR1 and CDR2: MDHEN, SYDVKM. Trimming took off 2 bases at V and 5 bases at J, with 18 bases between the two ends. This CDR3 comprises 16 residues. CDR3 in DNA: TGTGCCAGCAGTTTAGCCCGGGACACCGGCCGATATGGCTACACCTTC. This encodes CASSLARDTGRYGYTF.

This clone has just a few counts. The chain couples TRBV5-1 to TRBJ1-1, with TRBD1 identical over 8 bases. The CDR3 consists of 15 residues. The V gene end was trimmed by 3 bases and the J gene end by 4 bases; junction bases not matched to a gene: 8. Germline lookup yields CDR1 SGHRS and CDR2 YFSETQ. The CDR3 is CASSYGQGGSTEAFF. The CDR3 DNA follows: TGCGCCAGCAGCTACGGACAGGGCGGTAGCACTGAAGCTTTCTTT.

J is TRBJ2-2 and V is TRBV11-2; weak D call: TRBD1 (7 bases). CDR1 and CDR2 from the germline V gene are SGHAT and FQNNGV. There are 15 residues in the CDR3. The V end lost 1 base, the J end lost 5 bases, and 11 bases lay between the germline ends. The CDR3 sequence is CASSLGAGGTGELFF. In nucleotides, the CDR3 is TGTGCCAGCAGCTTAGGCGCAGGGGGGACCGGGGAGCTGTTTTTT.

The chain links TRBV11-2 to TRBJ2-7; 9 nucleotides agree with TRBD1. J was trimmed by 2 bases and V by 6 bases; bases with no gene match: 8. The CDR3 is made up of 15 amino acids. CDR1 is SGHAT, CDR2 FQNNGV, per germline. The CDR3, as DNA: TGTGCCAGCAGTAATCCGGGACAGGGAACCTACGAGCAGTACTTC. Protein sequence: CASSNPGQGTYEQYF.

This chain links TRBV9 with TRBJ2-4; a weak D match, TRBD2 (6 bases). The germline V gene has CDR1 SGDLS and CDR2 YYNGEE. The CDR3 sequence is 14 residues long. V was shortened by 2 bases and J by 3 bases, with 9 bases between the two germline ends. The CDR3 sequence: CASSVGGGKNIQYF. In nucleotides, the CDR3 is TGTGCCAGCAGCGTGGGGGGAGGCAAAAACATTCAGTACTTC.

V gene TRBV7-2 combines with J gene TRBJ2-7; possible D gene TRBD2, 5 bases. In germline, CDR1 is SGHTA, CDR2 FQGNSA. V lost 6 bases to trimming and J lost 2 bases, with 17 bases between them. The CDR3 is 15 residues long. This CDR3 reads CASRGSGSRPYEQYF. CDR3 nucleotide sequence: TGTGCCAGCAGGGGCAGCGGAAGTCGTCCCTACGAGCAGTACTTC.

V gene TRBV18 combines with J gene TRBJ2-5; D possibly corresponds to TRBD1 (6 bases). Germline V gene sequence: CDR1 KGHSH, CDR2 LQKENI. This CDR3 has 13 amino acids. The V end was cut by 5 bases, the J end by 5 bases, with 12 bases between. The DNA for the CDR3 is TGTGCCAGCTCAAACACAGGGTCGGAGACCCAGTACTTC. Protein sequence: CASSNTGSETQYF. The variable domain in full, completed from reference TRBV18 and TRBJ2-5, reads NAGVMQNPRHLVRRRGQEARLRCSPMKGHSHVYWYRQLPEEGLKFMVYLQKENIIDESGMPKERFSAEFPKEGPSILRIQQVVRGDSAAYFCASSNTGSETQYFGPGTRLLVL.

The chain joins TRBV28 to TRBJ2-1; TRBD2 is a possible D gene (6 bases). Trimming cost V 7 bases and J 7 bases, with 20 bases left between them. The CDR3 is made up of 15 amino acids. Germline CDR1 reads MDHEN; CDR2 reads SYDVKM. CDR3 in DNA: TGTGCCAGCATCCTTCGTGGATCAGGGAGGAATGAGCAGTTCTTC. It yields the protein CASILRGSGRNEQFF.

This rearrangement joins TRBV5-4 to TRBJ1-4; D unclear. V was trimmed by 0 bases and J by 6 bases, leaving 12 bases between them. The CDR3 covers 15 residues. Germline V gives CDR1 SGHNT, CDR2 YYREEE (reference sequence). In nucleotides, the CDR3 is TGTGCCAGCAGCTTGGGCCGGGGAATCGATGAAAAACTGTTTTTT. Encoded protein: CASSLGRGIDEKLFF.

Only a few counts were recorded for this clone. The chain's CDR3 is CATRGGSTSPLHF. In DNA form, the CDR3 reads TGTGCCACCCGGGGAGGTTCTACTTCACCCCTCCACTTT. This chain links TRBV19 with TRBJ1-6, with D unresolved. This CDR3 is 13 amino acids long. Trimming left V 10 bases short and J 9 bases short, with 16 bases between. Per the germline V gene, CDR1 is LNHDA and CDR2 is SQIVND (reference sequence).

The V and J genes are TRBV7-9 and TRBJ2-7; 16 nucleotides line up with TRBD2. After removal of 4 bases from V and 4 bases from J, the junction contained 7 bases not matched to a gene. Germline assignment: CDR1 SEHNR and CDR2 FQNEAQ (reference sequence). CDR3 length equals 17 residues. The CDR3: CASSSGLAGGHSYEQYF. The CDR3 region has the DNA TGTGCCAGCAGCTCGGGACTAGCGGGGGGGCATTCTTACGAGCAGTACTTC. Based on the CDR3 plus reference TRBV7-9 and TRBJ2-7, the full variable domain is DTGVSQNPRHKITKRGQNVTFRCDPISEHNRLYWYRQTLGQGPEFLTYFQNEAQLEKSRLLSDRFSAERPKGSFSTLEIQRTEQGDSAMYLCASSSGLAGGHSYEQYFGPGTRLTVT.

The chain links TRBV6-5 to TRBJ2-5; D gene unclear. Germline CDR1 reads MNHEY; CDR2 reads SVGAGI. The CDR3 totals 16 residues. V was shortened by 0 bases and J by 4 bases, with 15 bases between the two germline ends. The CDR3 is CASSYSFATMGETQYF. CDR3 DNA: TGTGCCAGCAGTTACTCCTTCGCCACTATGGGAGAGACCCAGTACTTC.

The chain combines TRBV7-6 with TRBJ2-1; weak D call: TRBD1 (5 bases). The CDR3 is 15 amino acids. Germline lookup yields CDR1 SGHVS and CDR2 FNYEAQ. V dropped 5 bases and J dropped 8 bases, with 19 bases sitting between them. CDR3 protein: CASSQQARMADEQFF. Written as DNA, the CDR3 is TGTGCCAGCAGCCAACAGGCGAGGATGGCGGATGAGCAGTTCTTC. The variable domain in full, with the rest retrieved from reference TRBV7-6 and TRBJ2-1, is GAGVSQSPRYKVTKRGQDVALRCDPISGHVSLYWYRQALGQGPEFLTYFNYEAQQDKSGLPNDRFSAERPEGSISTLTIQRTEQRDSAMYRCASSQQARMADEQFFGPGTRLTVL.

V is TRBV4-1 and J is TRBJ1-2; the match to TRBD1 covers 8 bases. The V segment lost 1 base and the J segment 5 bases; nucleotides outside the gene matches: 6. The V gene's germline CDR1 is MGHRA and CDR2 YSYEKL. The CDR3 has 15 amino acids. CDR3 nucleotide sequence: TGCGCCAGCAGCCAAGCGGGACAGGTGGGATATGGCTACACCTTC. Its translation: CASSQAGQVGYGYTF.

This clone was picked up one time. This chain joins TRBV21-1 and TRBJ2-6; the table's D call TRBD1 went unverified against the DNA. TRBV21-1 is a recognized pseudogene. The CDR3 contains 19 residues. The DNA of the CDR3 is TGTGCCAGCAGCCGTCGACAGGGAATATTTCTCTCTGGGGCCAACGTCCTGACTTTC. Translating gives CASSRRQGIFLSGANVLTF.

This chain links TRBV10-3 with TRBJ1-1, with 8 bases matching TRBD1. V was pared by 6 bases and J by 1 base, with 7 bases of the junction left unmatched. The CDR3 loop spans 15 amino acids. Germline values: CDR1 ENHRY, CDR2 SYGVKD. The CDR3 is CAIRRTGNENTEAFF. CDR3 DNA: TGTGCCATCAGACGGACAGGGAATGAGAACACTGAAGCTTTCTTT.

The chain carries TRBV9 and TRBJ2-2; D may be TRBD2 (5 bases). Deletions cut 2 bases from V and 2 bases from J, with 10 bases between. The germline gives CDR1 SGDLS, CDR2 YYNGEE. This CDR3 is 15 amino acids long. The CDR3 DNA sequence: TGTGCCAGCAGCGTTGCGGGCGTCAACACCGGGGAGCTGTTTTTT. Protein product: CASSVAGVNTGELFF.

The sample holds a few counts of this clone. J is TRBJ2-7 and V is TRBV15; D gene unclear. The germline V gene has CDR1 LNHNV and CDR2 YYDKDF (reference sequence). CDR3 length: 14 amino acids. V lost 0 bases to trimming and J lost 1 base, with 7 bases between them. The CDR3 sequence is CATSRDFRSYEQYF. The CDR3 bases are TGTGCCACCAGCAGAGATTTCCGGTCCTACGAGCAGTACTTC.

The V call is TRBV2, the J call TRBJ1-3; TRBD1 agrees at 8 bases. The CDR3 runs to 13 residues. Germline CDR1 reads SNHLY; CDR2 reads FYNNEI. The V segment lost 4 bases and the J segment 4 bases; nucleotides outside the gene matches: 0. The CDR3: CASSGTGGNTIYF. CDR3 in DNA: TGTGCCAGCAGTGGGACAGGGGGAAACACCATATATTTT.

This sequence joins TRBV19 and TRBJ2-7; TRBD2 matches 7 bases. Germline V CDR1 and CDR2: LNHDA, SQIVND (reference sequence). The CDR3 is 13 residues long. The junction had 7 bases not matched to a gene; V was cut back by 7 bases and J by 4 bases. The CDR3 is CASKVGSGYEQYF. DNA of the CDR3: TGTGCCAGTAAAGTGGGTAGCGGGTACGAGCAGTACTTC. Based on the CDR3 plus reference TRBV19 and TRBJ2-7, the full variable domain is DGGITQSPKYLFRKEGQNVTLSCEQNLNHDAMYWYRQDPGQGLRLIYYSQIVNDFQKGDIAEGYSVSREKKESFPLTVTSAQKNPTAFYLCASKVGSGYEQYFGPGTRLTVT.

The rearrangement joins TRBV7-3 to TRBJ2-1; 8 bases are a match to TRBD2. The CDR3 loop spans 16 amino acids. V was pared by 5 bases and J by 6 bases, with 12 bases of the junction left unmatched. Per the germline V gene, CDR1 is SGHTA and CDR2 is FQGTGA. As DNA, the CDR3 is TGTGCCAGCAGCCCGAGGACGGGACTAGGATTCAATGAGCAGTTCTTC. It codes for CASSPRTGLGFNEQFF.

This sequence joins TRBV5-4 and TRBJ2-1, with D perhaps matching TRBD1 (5 bases). Trimming cost V 4 bases and J 2 bases, with 16 bases left between them. From germline, CDR1 is SGHNT and CDR2 YYREEE (reference sequence). This CDR3 is built from 16 residues. CDR3 amino acids: CASSLTTEGPYNEQFF. The CDR3, as DNA: TGTGCCAGCAGCCTGACGACAGAAGGTCCCTACAATGAGCAGTTCTTC. The complete variable domain, with remaining parts taken from reference TRBV5-4 and TRBJ2-1, reads ETGVTQSPTHLIKTRGQQVTLRCSSQSGHNTVSWYQQALGQGPQFIFQYYREEENGRGNFPPRFSGLQFPNYSSELNVNALELDDSALYLCASSLTTEGPYNEQFFGPGTRLTVL.

This rearrangement joins TRBV9 to TRBJ2-7; no clear D gene. Germline CDR1 reads SGDLS; CDR2 reads YYNGEE. V was pared by 4 bases and J by 7 bases, with 15 bases between. The CDR3 contains 13 residues. Here the CDR3 DNA reads TGTGCCAGCAGCCCAGACTCGCTTGGGGAGCAGTACTTC. This encodes CASSPDSLGEQYF.

The CDR3 region has the DNA TGTGCCAGCTCACCACAAAGCGCGTCCTACGAGCAGTACTTC. This codes for CASSPQSASYEQYF. The V call is TRBV18, the J call TRBJ2-7; D not resolved. The CDR3 covers 14 residues. Germline V gene lookup returns CDR1 KGHSH and CDR2 LQKENI. V lost 1 base and J lost 1, with 8 bases in between.

Here the CDR3 reads CASSQATTASNSPLHF. CDR3 nucleotides: TGTGCCAGCTCACAAGCCACGACAGCATCGAATTCACCCCTCCACTTT. The chain uses TRBV18 and TRBJ1-6, with D maybe TRBD1 (5 bases). V lost 4 bases, J lost 7 bases, and 17 bases lay in between. CDR1 is KGHSH and CDR2 is LQKENI in the germline V gene. The CDR3 totals 16 residues. Full variable domain (remainder filled in from reference TRBV18 and TRBJ1-6): NAGVMQNPRHLVRRRGQEARLRCSPMKGHSHVYWYRQLPEEGLKFMVYLQKENIIDESGMPKERFSAEFPKEGPSILRIQQVVRGDSAAYFCASSQATTASNSPLHFGNGTRLTVT.

V is TRBV19 and J is TRBJ1-5; D uncertain. The CDR3 extends over 14 amino acids. Germline CDR1 and CDR2: LNHDA and SQIVND (reference sequence). V dropped 5 bases and J dropped 1 base, with 9 bases sitting between them. The CDR3 sequence is CASSSTISNQPQHF. The DNA of the CDR3 is TGTGCCAGTAGTTCGACAATAAGCAATCAGCCCCAGCATTTT.

The chain recombines TRBV6-1 with TRBJ1-5, with TRBD1 as a possible D gene (5 bases). The CDR3 totals 13 residues. The ends were cut back, 3 bases at V and 6 bases at J, with 9 bases in the middle. Germline V gene sequence: CDR1 MNHNS, CDR2 SASEGT. This CDR3 reads CASSEGGIQPQHF. CDR3 coding DNA: TGTGCCAGCAGTGAGGGGGGGATTCAGCCCCAGCATTTT.

The chain uses TRBV5-1 and TRBJ2-3; D possibly corresponds to TRBD2 (5 bases). Germline CDR1 is SGHRS and CDR2 is YFSETQ. V lost 3 bases and J 5 bases, leaving 22 bases between the germline ends. This CDR3 has 17 amino acids. The CDR3 sequence is CASSSRFPGMGRDTQYF. CDR3 coding DNA: TGCGCCAGCAGCTCCCGGTTCCCTGGCATGGGGAGAGATACGCAGTATTTT.

The chain joins TRBV29-1 to TRBJ1-4; 11 nucleotides line up with TRBD1. The CDR3 loop spans 15 amino acids. Germline lookup yields CDR1 SQVTM and CDR2 ANQGSEA. V shed 6 bases and J 4 bases; nucleotides not matched to a gene: 7. CDR3 sequence: CSVRTGGSGNEKLFF. For the CDR3, the DNA is TGCAGCGTCCGGACAGGGGGCTCAGGTAATGAAAAACTGTTTTTT. The full variable domain, rest sourced from reference TRBV29-1 and TRBJ1-4, is SAVISQKPSRDICQRGTSLTIQCQVDSQVTMMFWYRQQPGQSLTLIATANQGSEATYESGFVIDKFPISRPNLTFSTLTVSNMSPEDSSIYLCSVRTGGSGNEKLFFGSGTQLSVL.